This T cell receptor (beta chain) comes out of a study of shared T cell receptors in the human thymus. The CDR3 length is 13 residues. Germline V gene lookup returns CDR1 GTSNPN and CDR2 SVGIG (reference sequence). The V end was cut by 3 bases, the J end by 3 bases, with 11 bases between. Clones were sequenced by immunoSEQ multiplex PCR, and TCRdb holds only the in-frame ones, with some missing. The sample consists of approximately 760,000 clones, 80% to 90% of them appearing once. These data were also reused for a study on human thymus T cells. This second study says: Healthy Finnish infants undergoing corrective surgery for congenital heart defects were used as donors.

Sample: thymocytes. The V call is TRBV30, the J call TRBJ1-1; D is uncertain. This TCR derives from a girl under three years old with a congenital heart defect. In DNA, the CDR3 is TGTGCCTGGAGGTTCCCACTGTACACTGAAGCTTTCTTT. Protein sequence: CAWRFPLYTEAFF.